These 18 T cell receptor beta chains were sequenced from one sample in a study of T cells in Graves' hyperthyroidism and ophthalmopathy. RNA transcripts served as the template for amplifying TCR beta CDR3 regions. Using the HTBI primer set, a first-round RT-PCR was run on the TCR CDR3. MiXCR, run by TCRdb on the multiplex PCR reads, gives a single entry per CDR3 protein. The sample records around 500,000 distinct CDR3 sequences, around a fifth being singletons. Sequenced sample: blood. These TCRs come from an older woman with Graves' ophthalmopathy.

The chain is built from TRBV4-1 and TRBJ2-3, with 10 bases lining up with TRBD2. Germline loops: CDR1 MGHRA, CDR2 YSYEKL. J lost 2 bases, V lost 1 base, and 6 bases had no gene match. The CDR3 loop spans 17 amino acids. The CDR3 is CASSQGGLAGVTDTQYF. The CDR3 DNA is TGCGCCAGCAGCCAAGGAGGGCTAGCGGGAGTCACAGATACGCAGTATTTT.

The chain joins TRBV9 to TRBJ2-2, with 7 bases matching TRBD1. The trim removed 0 bases at V and 3 bases at J, leaving 11 bases unmatched. Germline lookup yields CDR1 SGDLS and CDR2 YYNGEE. The CDR3 contains 18 residues. CDR3 sequence: CASSVGPGTGTDTGELFF. The CDR3 DNA reads as TGTGCCAGCAGCGTAGGCCCGGGTACCGGGACAGACACCGGGGAGCTGTTTTTT.

This clonotype appeared a few times. The V call is TRBV25-1, the J call TRBJ2-4, with D hard to call. Per the germline V gene, CDR1 is MGHDK and CDR2 is SYGVNS. This CDR3 is built from 15 residues. Between the trimmed V and J ends, which lost 3 bases and 0 bases, there was a span of 9 bases. CDR3: CASSDAGLAKNIQYF. CDR3 coding DNA: TGTGCCAGCAGTGATGCAGGTCTAGCCAAAAACATTCAGTACTTC. The variable domain in full, completed from reference TRBV25-1 and TRBJ2-4, reads EADIYQTPRYLVIGTGKKITLECSQTMGHDKMYWYQQDPGMELHLIHYSYGVNSTEKGDLSSESTVSRIRTEHFPLTLESARPSHTSQYLCASSDAGLAKNIQYFGAGTRLSVL.

In its sample, this clonotype was seen a few times. V is TRBV12-3 or TRBV12-4 and J is TRBJ1-4, with TRBD1 matching over 8 bases. J was trimmed by 2 bases and V by 6 bases; bases with no gene match: 8. CDR3 size: 16 residues. CDR3 DNA sequence: TGTGCCAGCAGCCGTAATACAGGGGGTACTAATGAAAAACTGTTTTTT. Its translation: CASSRNTGGTNEKLFF.

Many counts were recorded for this clonotype. The chain recombines TRBV28 with TRBJ1-1; D might be TRBD1 (5 bases). V was cut by 2 bases and J by 11 bases, with 12 bases left in between. The CDR3 loop spans 12 amino acids. Germline V CDR1 and CDR2: MDHEN, SYDVKM. CDR3 residues: CASSLGGVGAFF. DNA of the CDR3: TGTGCCAGCAGTTTAGGGGGGGTTGGCGCTTTCTTT.

This clonotype occurred many times. V gene TRBV6-1 combines with J gene TRBJ1-1; TRBD1 matches 12 bases. J gave up 6 bases and V 3 bases, and 8 bases lay outside the gene matches. Germline CDR1 and CDR2: MNHNS and SASEGT. This CDR3 is 16 amino acids long. CDR3 DNA: TGTGCCAGCAGTGAGGGGACAGGGGGCGCGATGGCTGAAGCTTTCTTT. It yields the protein CASSEGTGGAMAEAFF.

The chain links TRBV30 to TRBJ2-5, with 9 positions matching TRBD2. With 8 bases clipped from V and 2 bases from J, the junction kept 12 bases outside the gene matches. This CDR3 comprises 15 residues. The V gene's germline CDR1 is GTSNPN and CDR2 SVGIG (reference sequence). The CDR3 nucleotides read TGTGCCCGGGGTACTAGCGGGTACGCACAAGAGACCCAGTACTTC. It translates to CARGTSGYAQETQYF.

V is TRBV5-4 and J is TRBJ2-3; the D is unclear. CDR1 SGHNT and CDR2 YYREEE come from the germline V gene (reference sequence). The CDR3 is made up of 14 amino acids. V lost 4 bases and J 2 bases, leaving 11 bases between the germline ends. The DNA of the CDR3 is TGTGCCAGCAGCACGGACGGTTTCACAGATACGCAGTATTTT. Residues: CASSTDGFTDTQYF. Full variable domain (rest looked up from reference TRBV5-4 and TRBJ2-3): ETGVTQSPTHLIKTRGQQVTLRCSSQSGHNTVSWYQQALGQGPQFIFQYYREEENGRGNFPPRFSGLQFPNYSSELNVNALELDDSALYLCASSTDGFTDTQYFGPGTRLTVL.

The chain combines TRBV7-2 with TRBJ2-2; 14 nucleotides agree with TRBD2. The V gene end was trimmed by 6 bases and the J gene end by 7 bases; junction bases not matched to a gene: 4. Looked up from germline, CDR1 is SGHTA and CDR2 is FQGNSA. CDR3 length equals 15 residues. CDR3 sequence: CASRTGLAGGGELFF. Written as DNA, the CDR3 is TGTGCCAGCAGAACTGGACTAGCGGGAGGCGGGGAGCTGTTTTTT.

V gene TRBV7-9 combines with J gene TRBJ1-2; 9 nucleotides align to TRBD1. With 5 bases clipped from V and 9 bases from J, the junction kept 4 bases outside the gene matches. The CDR3 has 12 amino acids. CDR1 SEHNR and CDR2 FQNEAQ come from the germline V gene (reference sequence). CDR3 in DNA: TGTGCCAGCAGCAGACAGGGGGACAGCTACACCTTC. Translating it yields CASSRQGDSYTF.

The rearrangement uses TRBV14 and TRBJ2-3; no firm D call. V lost 0 bases to trimming and J lost 2 bases, with 9 bases between them. CDR3 length: 15 amino acids. Germline lookup yields CDR1 SGHDN and CDR2 FVKESK. In DNA form, the CDR3 reads TGTGCCAGCAGCCAAGACTTCGGCCTCACAGATACGCAGTATTTT. The encoded protein is CASSQDFGLTDTQYF.

This clonotype has more than one count but fewer than ten. The CDR3 sequence: CASSIRQERNQPQHF. The CDR3 DNA follows: TGTGCCAGTAGTATAAGGCAGGAACGAAATCAGCCCCAGCATTTT. This chain connects TRBV19 to TRBJ1-5; D gene unclear. CDR1 LNHDA and CDR2 SQIVND come from the germline V gene (reference sequence). V lost 2 bases to trimming and J lost 4 bases, with 12 bases between them. This CDR3 spans 15 amino acids.

Concerning this clonotype itself: A clone one base away is much larger, so this may be a read error. V is TRBV9 and J is TRBJ2-2; 8 bases map to TRBD2. Germline CDR1 is SGDLS and CDR2 is YYNGEE. The CDR3 totals 16 residues. This chain's CDR3 is CVSSVLSGISTGELFF. The CDR3 DNA reads TGTGTCAGCAGCGTCCTTAGCGGGATTAGCACCGGGGAGCTGTTTTTT. Filled out from reference TRBV9 and TRBJ2-2, the complete variable domain reads DSGVTQTPKHLITATGQRVTLRCSPRSGDLSVYWYQQSLDQGLQFLIQYYNGEERAKGNILERFSAQQFPDLHSELNLSSLELGDSALYFCVSSVLSGISTGELFFGEGSRLTVL.

This CDR3 is CASSLKAGGVSDTQYF. CDR3 nucleotides: TGTGCCAGCAGCCTTAAAGCGGGAGGGGTTTCAGATACGCAGTATTTT. V is TRBV12-3 or TRBV12-4 and J is TRBJ2-3, with 10 nucleotides matching TRBD2. Trimming took 6 bases from V and 4 from J; bases not matched to a gene: 10. The CDR3 covers 16 residues.

The chain employs TRBV6-2 or TRBV6-3 and TRBJ2-4, with TRBD2 identical over 9 bases. This CDR3 comprises 20 residues. Germline trimming cut 2 bases from V and 0 bases from J; bases unmatched to any gene: 14. Germline CDR1 is MNHEY and CDR2 is SVGEGT. As DNA, the CDR3 is TGTGCCAGCAGTTACACAGATCCGGGACTAGCCGTAGTAGCCAAAAACATTCAGTACTTC. Protein: CASSYTDPGLAVVAKNIQYF.

This clonotype was recorded a few times. CDR3 amino acids: CASSSQGYGETQYF. The CDR3 DNA reads TGTGCCAGCAGCTCTCAGGGGTATGGAGAGACCCAGTACTTC. The genes are TRBV7-2 and TRBJ2-5, with D perhaps matching TRBD1 (6 bases). Germline CDR1 is SGHTA and CDR2 is FQGNSA. The CDR3 covers 14 residues. Trimming stripped 4 bases from V and 4 bases from J, with 13 bases between.

The rearrangement uses TRBV6-1 and TRBJ2-1; D not certain. In germline, CDR1 is MNHNS, CDR2 SASEGT. The CDR3 runs 11 residues. Trimming took 7 bases from V and 6 from J, leaving 7 bases between them. The CDR3, as DNA: TGTGCCAGCACAGACACCAATGAGCAGTTCTTC. This encodes CASTDTNEQFF.

Many counts were recorded for this clonotype. The gene calls are TRBV11-2 and TRBJ2-5, with D unclear. The germline gives CDR1 SGHAT, CDR2 FQNNGV. This CDR3 comprises 16 residues. The V gene lost 1 base and the J gene lost 2 bases, with 14 bases spanning the gap. The CDR3 reads CASSLVGYSGQETQYF. In DNA form, the CDR3 reads TGTGCCAGCAGCTTAGTAGGATACAGTGGTCAAGAGACCCAGTACTTC.